This is a list of T cell receptor beta chains from one sample in a study of neoadjuvant anti-PD-1 for oral cavity cancer. TCRdb's copy holds only in-frame clones and misses some; the assay was immunoSEQ multiplex PCR. The sample yields about 62,000 clones, around four fifths seen once. This specimen consisted of PBMCs, obtained before nivolumab (anti-PD-1) treatment. These TCRs come from a person aged 35-80 years with oral cavity squamous cell carcinoma. CDR3s include the opening cysteine and the closing phenylalanine or tryptophan. Each record gives: clone size, D gene, J gene, V gene, CDR3 protein, CDR3 DNA. A D gene is named only where the DNA matches it firmly. Some rows have no size entry. The others give once, few or many, or a class for an expanded clone.

clone_size: once
d_call: -
j_call: TRBJ1-1
v_call: TRBV29-1
cdr3_aa: CSVRNGWGTEAFF
cdr3_nt: TGCAGCGTTAGGAACGGGTGGGGCACTGAAGCTTTCTTT

clone_size: few
d_call: TRBD1
j_call: TRBJ2-1
v_call: TRBV9
cdr3_aa: CASSVEAPQGPSSYNEQFF
cdr3_nt: TGTGCCAGCAGCGTAGAAGCCCCACAGGGGCCCAGCTCCTACAATGAGCAGTTCTTC

clone_size: -
d_call: -
j_call: TRBJ2-2
v_call: TRBV10-1
cdr3_aa: CASSEGGPTGELFF
cdr3_nt: TGCGCCAGCAGTGAAGGAGGCCCCACCGGGGAGCTGTTTTTT

clone_size: -
d_call: -
j_call: TRBJ1-4
v_call: TRBV2
cdr3_aa: CASLHRGAATNEKLFF
cdr3_nt: TGTGCCAGTCTGCACCGGGGTGCGGCAACTAATGAAAAACTGTTTTTT

clone_size: -
d_call: TRBD1
j_call: TRBJ1-2
v_call: TRBV2
cdr3_aa: CASRDPGQALYGYTF
cdr3_nt: TGTGCCAGCAGAGACCCGGGACAGGCCCTCTATGGCTACACCTTC

clone_size: -
d_call: -
j_call: TRBJ1-1
v_call: TRBV7-2
cdr3_aa: CASSLAGQGNTEAFF
cdr3_nt: TGTGCCAGCAGCTTAGCGGGGCAGGGGAACACTGAAGCTTTCTTT

clone_size: -
d_call: -
j_call: TRBJ2-7
v_call: TRBV30
cdr3_aa: CAWSVLARGHEQYF
cdr3_nt: TGTGCCTGGAGTGTACTGGCGAGGGGCCACGAGCAGTACTTC

clone_size: once
d_call: -
j_call: TRBJ1-6
v_call: TRBV10-2
cdr3_aa: CASSQGNWSPLHF
cdr3_nt: TGCGCCAGCTCTCAGGGAAATTGGTCACCCCTCCACTTT

clone_size: -
d_call: -
j_call: TRBJ2-7
v_call: TRBV15
cdr3_aa: CATSRDNEGAGEQYF
cdr3_nt: TGTGCCACCAGCAGAGATAACGAGGGTGCCGGCGAGCAGTACTTC

clone_size: -
d_call: -
j_call: TRBJ1-2
v_call: TRBV6-6
cdr3_aa: CASSPTQVGYTF
cdr3_nt: TGTGCCAGCAGTCCCACCCAAGTTGGCTACACCTTC

clone_size: -
d_call: TRBD2
j_call: TRBJ2-3
v_call: TRBV27
cdr3_aa: CASSRSRLAGGETDTQYF
cdr3_nt: TGTGCCAGCAGCCGCTCTAGGCTAGCGGGAGGGGAGACAGATACGCAGTATTTT

clone_size: -
d_call: -
j_call: TRBJ1-4
v_call: TRBV28
cdr3_aa: CASSFRRGNEKLFF
cdr3_nt: TGTGCCAGCAGTTTCCGCCGGGGGAATGAAAAACTGTTTTTT

clone_size: -
d_call: -
j_call: TRBJ2-7
v_call: TRBV2
cdr3_aa: CASSFSYEQYF
cdr3_nt: TGTGCCAGCAGTTTCTCCTACGAGCAGTACTTC

clone_size: -
d_call: -
j_call: TRBJ1-2
v_call: TRBV27
cdr3_aa: CASSRDGGHYGYTF
cdr3_nt: TGTGCCAGCAGTAGGGACGGAGGCCACTATGGCTACACCTTC

clone_size: -
d_call: TRBD2
j_call: TRBJ2-1
v_call: TRBV9
cdr3_aa: CASSVAASGRAAYNEQFF
cdr3_nt: TGTGCCAGCAGCGTAGCGGCTAGCGGGCGTGCAGCATACAATGAGCAGTTCTTC

clone_size: -
d_call: -
j_call: TRBJ2-7
v_call: TRBV30
cdr3_aa: CAWSVGTTYEQYF
cdr3_nt: TGTGCCTGGAGTGTAGGGACAACCTACGAGCAGTACTTC

clone_size: -
d_call: TRBD2
j_call: TRBJ2-2
v_call: TRBV5-6
cdr3_aa: CASSNAGLAGDTGELFF
cdr3_nt: TGTGCCAGCAGCAACGCAGGACTAGCGGGAGACACCGGGGAGCTGTTTTTT